This T cell receptor beta chain was sequenced for a study of T cells in women clearing cervical HPV infection. About this clone itself: Sequencing ends 3 residues short of the CDR3 end; the germline J gene provides the rest.

The CDR3 has 13 amino acids. Germline CDR1 is SGHRS and CDR2 is YFSETQ. This table comes from immunoSEQ multiplex PCR, and its TCRdb copy is limited to in-frame clones, with some not included. The table lists some 39,000 clones. The sample consisted of blood buffy coat. The sequence derives from a woman between 18 and 70 years old with a cervical HPV16 infection that either progressed to CIN3+ or cleared (not recorded which). V usage is TRBV5-1 and J usage is TRBJ1-2; D may be TRBD1 (5 bases). The CDR3 DNA, read in part, is TGCGCCAGCAGCTTGACAGGAAAGGAAGGC. It yields the protein CASSLTGKEG. The whole CDR3 is CASSLTGKEGYTF.